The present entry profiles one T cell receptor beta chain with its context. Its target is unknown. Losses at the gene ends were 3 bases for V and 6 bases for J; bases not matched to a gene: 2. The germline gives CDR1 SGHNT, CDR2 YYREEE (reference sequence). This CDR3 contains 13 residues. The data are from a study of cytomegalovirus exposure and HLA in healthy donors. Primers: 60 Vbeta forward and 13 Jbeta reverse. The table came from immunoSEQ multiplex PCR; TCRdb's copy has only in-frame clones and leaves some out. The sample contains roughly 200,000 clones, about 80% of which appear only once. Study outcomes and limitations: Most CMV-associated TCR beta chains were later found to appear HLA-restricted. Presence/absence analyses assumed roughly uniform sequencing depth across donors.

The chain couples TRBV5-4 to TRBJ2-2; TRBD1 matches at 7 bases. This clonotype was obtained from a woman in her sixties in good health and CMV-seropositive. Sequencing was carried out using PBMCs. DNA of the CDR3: TGTGCCAGCAGCTGGGGGACAGCCGGGGAGCTGTTTTTT. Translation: CASSWGTAGELFF.